This TCR beta chain emerged from a study of cytomegalovirus exposure and HLA in healthy donors. Study conclusions and caveats: The authors later linked a missense DCLRE1C variant to TCR beta V- and J-gene trimming. 150 to 200 TCR beta chains were listed as cytomegalovirus-associated.

As regards this clone: The antigen is not known.

With 60 Vbeta and 13 Jbeta primers, the PCR was carried out. Produced via immunoSEQ multiplex PCR; TCRdb's table is partial and in-frame only. The sample has fewer than 200,000 clones, about three quarters seen once. This CDR3 spans 14 amino acids. Germline trimming cut 1 base from V and 6 bases from J; bases unmatched to any gene: 4. The germline gives CDR1 SGHAT, CDR2 FQNNGV. This sequence joins TRBV11-2 and TRBJ2-7; TRBD2 matches 9 bases. This clonotype originated in a girl aged 5 to 17 in good health and CMV-seronegative. Material for sequencing was PBMCs. This CDR3 is CASSLVAGGTEQYF. The CDR3 coding sequence is TGTGCCAGCAGCTTAGTGGCGGGGGGGACCGAGCAGTACTTC.